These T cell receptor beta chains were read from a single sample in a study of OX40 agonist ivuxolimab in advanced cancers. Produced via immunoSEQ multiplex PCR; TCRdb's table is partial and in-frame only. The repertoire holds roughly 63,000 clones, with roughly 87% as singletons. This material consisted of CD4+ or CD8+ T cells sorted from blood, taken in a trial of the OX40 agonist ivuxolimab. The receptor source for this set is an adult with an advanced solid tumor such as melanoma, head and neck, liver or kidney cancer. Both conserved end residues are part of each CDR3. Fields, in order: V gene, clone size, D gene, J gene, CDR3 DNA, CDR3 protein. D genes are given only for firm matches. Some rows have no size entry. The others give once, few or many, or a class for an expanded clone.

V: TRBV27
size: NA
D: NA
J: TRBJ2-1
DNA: TGTGCCAGCAGTTTGAGGGGCTCCTACAATGAGCAGTTCTTC
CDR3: CASSLRGSYNEQFF

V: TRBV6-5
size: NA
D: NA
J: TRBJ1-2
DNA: TGTGCCAGCAGTTCACCAACAGAAGTAGATGGCTACACCTTC
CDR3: CASSSPTEVDGYTF

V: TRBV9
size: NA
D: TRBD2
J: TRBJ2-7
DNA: TGTGCCAGCAGCTTGGCGGGAGGCTCCAACGAGCAGTACTTC
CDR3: CASSLAGGSNEQYF

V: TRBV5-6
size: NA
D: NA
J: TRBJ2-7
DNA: TGTGCCAGCAGCTACGGGGGCACTTCCTACGAGCAGTACTTC
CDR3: CASSYGGTSYEQYF

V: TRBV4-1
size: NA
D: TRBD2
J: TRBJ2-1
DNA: TGCGCCAGCAGCCAAGATGCCGGACTAGACTACAATGAGCAGTTCTTC
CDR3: CASSQDAGLDYNEQFF

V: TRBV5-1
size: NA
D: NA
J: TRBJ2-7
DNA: TGCGCCAGCACCCCCAGCGTGGGGTTCAACGAGCAGTACTTC
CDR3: CASTPSVGFNEQYF

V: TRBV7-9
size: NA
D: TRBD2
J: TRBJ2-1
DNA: TGTGCCAGCAGCACTTCTAGCGGGGGGGCGTACAATGAGCAGTTCTTC
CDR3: CASSTSSGGAYNEQFF

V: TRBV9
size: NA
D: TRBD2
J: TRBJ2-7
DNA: TGTGCCAGCAGCGACACTAGCGGGAGCTCCTACGAGCAGTACTTC
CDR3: CASSDTSGSSYEQYF

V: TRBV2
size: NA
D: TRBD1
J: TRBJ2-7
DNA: TGTGCCAACGGGGACAGCAAACGAAACGCCTACGAGCAGTACTTC
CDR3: CANGDSKRNAYEQYF

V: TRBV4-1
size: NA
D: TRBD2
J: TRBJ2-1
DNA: TGCGCCAGCAGCCTACTAGCGGGGGGGCTGAATGAGCAGTTCTTC
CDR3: CASSLLAGGLNEQFF

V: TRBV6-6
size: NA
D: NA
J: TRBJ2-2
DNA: TGTGCCAGCAGCAACCCGAACACCGGGGAGCTGTTTTTT
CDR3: CASSNPNTGELFF

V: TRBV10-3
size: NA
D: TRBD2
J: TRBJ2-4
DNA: TGTGCCATCAGTGACCTTGGAGCGGGAGGACCAAACATTCAGTACTTC
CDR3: CAISDLGAGGPNIQYF

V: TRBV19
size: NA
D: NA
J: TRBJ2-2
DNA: TGTGCCACTTCGGGTGTGGAGGCCGGGGAGCTGTTTTTT
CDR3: CATSGVEAGELFF

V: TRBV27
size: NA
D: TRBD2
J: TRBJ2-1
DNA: TGTGCCAGCAGTTTATACGGCGGGAGGGTTTACAATGAGCAGTTCTTC
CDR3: CASSLYGGRVYNEQFF

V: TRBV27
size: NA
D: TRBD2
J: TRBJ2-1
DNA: TGTGCCAGCAGTATCCGACTAGCGTTCAATGAGCAGTTCTTC
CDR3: CASSIRLAFNEQFF

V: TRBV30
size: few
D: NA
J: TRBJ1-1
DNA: TGTGCCTGGAGTGTCGGCGGGAACACTGAAGCTTTCTTT
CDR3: CAWSVGGNTEAFF

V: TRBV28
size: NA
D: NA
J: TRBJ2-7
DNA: TGTGCCAGCACGGGCAGGGACCTTACCTACGAGCAGTACTTC
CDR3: CASTGRDLTYEQYF

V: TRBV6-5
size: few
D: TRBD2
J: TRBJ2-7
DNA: TGTGCCAGCAGTCCTGGGGGGGACCACGAGCAGTACTTC
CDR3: CASSPGGDHEQYF

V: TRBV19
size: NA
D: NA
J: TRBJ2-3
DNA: TGTGCCAGTAGTATCCTACAGCGAAGCACAGATACGCAGTATTTT
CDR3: CASSILQRSTDTQYF

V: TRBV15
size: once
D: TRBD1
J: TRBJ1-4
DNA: TGTGCCACCACCCAGGGACAGGGGGGAGAGCACTATGAAAAACTGTTTTTT
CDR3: CATTQGQGGEHYEKLFF

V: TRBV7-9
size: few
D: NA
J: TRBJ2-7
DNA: TGTGCCAGCAGCTTGGCAGCTTCGACCTACGAGCAGTACTTC
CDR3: CASSLAASTYEQYF

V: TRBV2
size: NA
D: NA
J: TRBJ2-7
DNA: TGTGCCAGCAGTGCTAGGCCAGAATACGAGCAGTACTTC
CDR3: CASSARPEYEQYF

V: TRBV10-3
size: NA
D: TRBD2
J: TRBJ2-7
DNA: TGTGCCATCAGTGGCGCTAGCGGGAGGACCTACGAGCAGTACTTC
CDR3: CAISGASGRTYEQYF

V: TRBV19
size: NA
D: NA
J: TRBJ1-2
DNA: TGTGCCAGTAGAGCTGCAGGGATCCCCTATGGCTACACCTTC
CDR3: CASRAAGIPYGYTF

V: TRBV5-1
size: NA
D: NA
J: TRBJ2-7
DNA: TGCGCCAGCAGGCTGGAGGGCTCCTACGAGCAGTACTTC
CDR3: CASRLEGSYEQYF

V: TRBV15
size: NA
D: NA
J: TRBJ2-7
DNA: TGTGCCACCAGCAGTATGCGCTCTTCGCGGACTCTGAGCTCCTACGAGCAGTACTTC
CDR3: CATSSMRSSRTLSSYEQYF

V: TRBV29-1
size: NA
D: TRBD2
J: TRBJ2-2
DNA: TGCAGCGTTGAACTGGCGGGAGGGCCAGGGGCCGGGGAGCTGTTTTTT
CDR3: CSVELAGGPGAGELFF

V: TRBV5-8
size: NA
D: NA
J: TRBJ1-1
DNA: TGTGCCAGCTCCTACTTCGGAGGCTACGCTTTCTTT
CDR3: CASSYFGGYAFF